This T cell receptor beta chain was recovered during a study of cytomegalovirus exposure and HLA in healthy donors. General observations from the study: Clonal expansion, a later analysis showed, was greater in HLA-associated TCR beta chains than in equally common others. Later work found most CMV-associated TCR beta chains apparently HLA-restricted. Upon later analysis, TCR association rates were observed to vary by HLA locus, being highest for DRB1 and lowest for HLA-C. It has been reported that TCR beta sequences accurately predicted the HLA-A and HLA-B alleles of most subjects.

V lost 10 bases to trimming and J lost 5 bases, with 20 bases between them. Germline CDR1 reads MDHEN; CDR2 reads SYDVKM. This CDR3 spans 14 amino acids. Primers for the PCR totalled 60 Vbeta and 13 Jbeta. Clones were sequenced by immunoSEQ multiplex PCR, and TCRdb holds only the in-frame ones, with some missing. The specimen's table records some 130,000 clones. Note on this clone: What it binds is unknown.

The chain has TRBV28 and TRBJ1-2; the D is unclear. The sample comprised PBMCs. The sequence was obtained from a man aged 18 to 29 in good health and CMV-seronegative. In DNA form, the CDR3 reads TGTGCCACAGATAAAAGCGGGGTATTGTATGGCTACACCTTC. It codes for CATDKSGVLYGYTF.